This section outlines one T cell receptor beta chain sequence together with its context. Clinical histories supplied by participants themselves formed the basis of cohort assignment. Recovered status applied to Cohort 3 donors who had two consecutive negative PCRs. It also applied to those with clearance or with symptom resolution. This CDR3 spans 15 amino acids. V gave up 4 bases and J gave up 1 base, with 9 bases separating them. Germline V gives CDR1 SGHRS, CDR2 YFSETQ. Clones were sequenced by immunoSEQ multiplex PCR, and TCRdb holds only the in-frame ones, with some missing. The table has around 310,000 clones, 89% seen once. The sample originates from a study of blood T cell repertoires in COVID-19.

Material for sequencing was PBMCs or T cells enriched from blood (not recorded which). This chain uses TRBV5-1 with TRBJ2-6; a weak D match, TRBD1 (5 bases). The sequence came from a woman in her 30s who had recovered from COVID-19. CDR3 sequence: CASSNTGSGANVLTF. In nucleotides, the CDR3 is TGCGCCAGCAGCAATACAGGTTCTGGGGCCAACGTCCTGACTTTC.